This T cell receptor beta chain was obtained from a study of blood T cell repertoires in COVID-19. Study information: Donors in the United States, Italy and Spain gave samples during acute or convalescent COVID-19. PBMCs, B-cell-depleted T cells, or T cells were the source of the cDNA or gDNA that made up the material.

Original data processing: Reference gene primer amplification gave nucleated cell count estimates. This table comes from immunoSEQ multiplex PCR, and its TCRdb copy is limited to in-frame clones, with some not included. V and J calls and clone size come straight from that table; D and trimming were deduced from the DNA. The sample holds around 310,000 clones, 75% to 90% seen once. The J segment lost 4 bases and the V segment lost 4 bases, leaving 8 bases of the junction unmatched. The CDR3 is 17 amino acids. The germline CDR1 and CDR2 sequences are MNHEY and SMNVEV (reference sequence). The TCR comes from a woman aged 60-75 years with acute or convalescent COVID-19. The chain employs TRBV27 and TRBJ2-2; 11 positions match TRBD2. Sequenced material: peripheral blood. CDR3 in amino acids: CASSSNLAGGPTGELFF. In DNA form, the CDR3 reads TGTGCCAGCAGTTCAAACTTAGCGGGAGGGCCCACCGGGGAGCTGTTTTTT.